This is a list of T cell receptor beta chains from one sample in a study of cytomegalovirus exposure and HLA in healthy donors. Sequencing used immunoSEQ multiplex PCR; TCRdb keeps in-frame clones, though not all of them. The sample holds tens of thousands of clones, around 90% seen once. Material for sequencing was PBMCs. The receptors were gathered from a woman aged 18 to 35 in good health and CMV-seropositive. Both conserved end residues are part of each CDR3. Fields, in order: clone size, J gene, D gene, V gene, CDR3 protein, CDR3 DNA. D genes are given only for firm matches. A row's size may be missing; if present it is once, few, many or a size class.

-,TRBJ2-3,TRBD2,TRBV7-6,CASSLGASGFTDTQYF,TGTGCCAGCAGCTTGGGCGCTAGCGGATTCACAGATACGCAGTATTTT
once,TRBJ2-7,-,TRBV15,CATSRDLVYEQYF,TGTGCCACCAGCAGAGATCTAGTCTACGAGCAGTACTTC
-,TRBJ2-2,TRBD2,TRBV6-1,CASSEALRASGNRGELFF,TGTGCCAGCAGTGAAGCGCTTCGGGCTAGCGGGAATCGCGGGGAGCTGTTTTTT
-,TRBJ1-5,TRBD1,TRBV7-2,CASSLVGRQGTNQPQHF,TGTGCCAGCAGCTTAGTCGGCCGACAGGGAACCAATCAGCCCCAGCATTTT
once,TRBJ2-5,TRBD1,TRBV9,CASSGGPHRRDREGSAAQYF,TGTGCCAGCAGCGGGGGACCACACCGAAGGGACAGGGAGGGCTCCGCGGCCCAGTACTTC
-,TRBJ2-3,-,TRBV30,CAWSAGVGTDTQYF,TGTGCCTGGAGTGCGGGGGTGGGCACAGATACGCAGTATTTT
-,TRBJ1-1,-,TRBV7-2,CASSLGPLQNTEAFF,TGTGCCAGCAGCTTGGGGCCCCTTCAGAACACTGAAGCTTTCTTT
-,TRBJ2-1,TRBD2,TRBV4-3,CASSQGAGGYNEQFF,TGCGCCAGCAGCCAAGGGGCGGGGGGGTACAATGAGCAGTTCTTC
-,TRBJ2-2,-,TRBV9,CASSVEQVYANTGELFF,TGTGCCAGCAGCGTAGAGCAAGTATACGCGAACACCGGGGAGCTGTTTTTT
-,TRBJ2-7,-,TRBV19,CASSIVGGGRGPSYEQYF,TGTGCCAGTAGTATAGTTGGTGGTGGCAGGGGTCCCTCCTACGAGCAGTACTTC
-,TRBJ1-2,TRBD1,TRBV6-6,CASRRDRVSGYTF,TGTGCCAGCAGACGGGACAGGGTCTCTGGCTACACCTTC
once,TRBJ2-3,-,TRBV5-4,CMVGRTDTQYF,TGCATGGTGGGCCGCACAGATACGCAGTATTTT
-,TRBJ2-1,TRBD1,TRBV10-3,CAISDEGQGVSYNEQFF,TGTGCCATCAGTGACGAAGGGCAGGGGGTGAGTTACAATGAGCAGTTCTTC
-,TRBJ2-3,TRBD2,TRBV6-1,CASIGAGVTDTQYF,TGTGCCAGCATCGGAGCGGGGGTCACAGATACGCAGTATTTT
-,TRBJ2-1,-,TRBV7-2,CASSLGGSTNNEQFF,TGTGCCAGCAGCTTAGGTGGGAGTACGAACAATGAGCAGTTCTTC
-,TRBJ1-2,-,TRBV7-9,CASSLVLGGQIGYTF,TGTGCCAGCAGCTTAGTGTTGGGGGGGCAAATCGGCTACACCTTC
-,TRBJ2-7,TRBD1,TRBV7-9,CASSGPTGAHSYEQYF,TGTGCCAGCAGCGGACCGACAGGGGCCCACTCCTACGAGCAGTACTTC
few,TRBJ1-1,-,TRBV30,CAWSGGNTEAFF,TGTGCCTGGAGTGGCGGGAACACTGAAGCTTTCTTT
-,TRBJ1-1,-,TRBV6-5,CASSYSGPGAEAFF,TGTGCCAGCAGTTACTCGGGGCCGGGGGCTGAAGCTTTCTTT
-,TRBJ2-7,TRBD1,TRBV6-1,CASRPARGTGAEQYF,TGTGCCAGCAGGCCCGCGAGGGGGACAGGGGCCGAGCAGTACTTC
-,TRBJ2-1,-,TRBV7-8,CASDPQGNEQFF,TGTGCCAGCGATCCTCAGGGCAATGAGCAGTTCTTC
-,TRBJ1-2,-,TRBV6-1,CATYSYGYTF,TGTGCCACTTACAGCTATGGCTACACCTTC
-,TRBJ2-1,-,TRBV6-4,CASSVGVGNNEQFF,TGTGCCAGCAGTGTAGGGGTGGGGAACAATGAGCAGTTCTTC
-,TRBJ2-1,-,TRBV4-1,CASSHLRARDEQFF,TGCGCCAGCAGCCACCTAAGGGCGAGGGATGAGCAGTTCTTC
-,TRBJ2-6,-,TRBV11-3,CASSQDTGGANVLTF,TGTGCCAGCAGCCAGGATACAGGGGGGGCCAACGTCCTGACTTTC
-,TRBJ2-3,TRBD2,TRBV29-1,CSVERGLAGGSSTDTQYF,TGCAGCGTTGAAAGGGGGCTAGCGGGAGGGTCAAGCACAGATACGCAGTATTTT
-,TRBJ1-4,-,TRBV30,CAWSTKTGHVEKLFF,TGTGCCTGGAGTACCAAGACAGGTCACGTTGAAAAACTGTTTTTT
-,TRBJ1-1,-,TRBV9,CASSVGHGNTEAFF,TGTGCCAGCAGCGTGGGACACGGGAACACTGAAGCTTTCTTT
-,TRBJ2-7,TRBD1,TRBV2,CASRRDRSYEQYF,TGTGCCAGCCGAAGGGACAGGTCCTACGAGCAGTACTTC
-,TRBJ2-1,TRBD1,TRBV28,CASSSRPGTADLRYNEQFF,TGTGCCAGCAGTTCCCGTCCCGGGACAGCGGACTTAAGGTACAATGAGCAGTTCTTC
-,TRBJ1-1,TRBD1,TRBV4-1,CASSDRTGSTEAFF,TGCGCCAGCAGCGACCGGACAGGGAGCACTGAAGCTTTCTTT
-,TRBJ2-7,TRBD2,TRBV29-1,CSVELGLAGGLSYEQYF,TGCAGCGTTGAACTCGGACTAGCGGGAGGACTATCCTACGAGCAGTACTTC
-,TRBJ2-7,-,TRBV4-2,CAASPGEPYEQYF,TGTGCCGCTAGCCCCGGGGAGCCCTACGAGCAGTACTTC
-,TRBJ2-3,-,TRBV7-9,CASEGDTQYF,TGTGCCAGCGAGGGAGATACGCAGTATTTT
-,TRBJ2-1,-,TRBV4-2,CASSQAGNSASWNEQFF,TGTGCCAGCAGCCAAGCAGGGAATTCTGCTAGTTGGAATGAGCAGTTCTTC
once,TRBJ1-2,-,TRBV7-2,CASSLAQGNLGDGYTF,TGTGCCAGCAGCTTAGCGCAGGGGAATCTGGGAGATGGCTACACCTTC
-,TRBJ2-1,-,TRBV9,CASSVVGGRGPEQFF,TGTGCCAGCAGCGTAGTGGGGGGGCGCGGTCCTGAGCAGTTCTTC
-,TRBJ2-6,-,TRBV6-5,CASTQQRGANVLTF,TGTGCCAGCACCCAGCAGCGGGGGGCCAACGTCCTGACTTTC
-,TRBJ2-5,-,TRBV9,CASSRSGLPQETQYF,TGTGCCAGCAGCCGAAGCGGCCTGCCCCAGGAGACCCAGTACTTC
-,TRBJ2-1,TRBD1,TRBV7-9,CASSPGQPYDEQFF,TGTGCCAGCAGCCCGGGACAGCCTTACGATGAGCAGTTCTTC
-,TRBJ1-2,TRBD1,TRBV12-5,CASGPTGVKPYGYTF,TGTGCTAGTGGTCCGACAGGGGTAAAACCCTATGGCTACACCTTC
few,TRBJ1-5,-,TRBV7-9,CASSLATGPFSNQPQHF,TGTGCCAGCAGCTTAGCGACAGGACCTTTTAGCAATCAGCCCCAGCATTTT
-,TRBJ2-1,TRBD2,TRBV4-2,CASSQGRGGRGNEQFF,TGTGCCAGCAGCCAAGGACGGGGGGGCCGTGGGAATGAGCAGTTCTTC
-,TRBJ1-4,-,TRBV30,CAWSSGRGLASNEKLFF,TGTGCCTGGAGTTCAGGGAGGGGGTTGGCATCTAATGAAAAACTGTTTTTT
-,TRBJ1-2,-,TRBV21-1,CASSKRPPRLTGPSYGYTF,TGTGCCAGCAGCAAACGACCGCCTCGACTCACAGGGCCGTCCTATGGCTACACCTTC
-,TRBJ1-2,-,TRBV20-1,CSAAGSWGYTF,TGCAGTGCCGCAGGGTCGTGGGGCTACACCTTC
-,TRBJ1-1,-,TRBV30,CAWTRDPGTEAFF,TGTGCCTGGACCCGGGATCCGGGCACTGAAGCTTTCTTT
-,TRBJ1-6,-,TRBV30,CAWKGRGYSPLHF,TGTGCCTGGAAGGGCAGGGGTTACTCACCCCTCCACTTT
-,TRBJ1-1,-,TRBV6-5,CASSYSLSTEAFF,TGTGCCAGCAGTTACTCGCTTAGTACCGAAGCTTTCTTT
once,TRBJ1-2,-,TRBV15,CATSRGSGTPLKGYTF,TGTGCCACCAGCAGAGGATCAGGAACCCCACTCAAGGGCTACACCTTC
-,TRBJ2-1,TRBD2,TRBV5-1,CASSFLAGGNYNEQFF,TGCGCCAGCAGCTTTCTAGCGGGAGGAAACTACAATGAGCAGTTCTTC
-,TRBJ1-4,TRBD1,TRBV18,CASSPTGGSTNEKLFF,TGTGCCAGCTCACCGACAGGGGGGTCAACTAATGAAAAACTGTTTTTT
-,TRBJ2-1,TRBD2,TRBV27,CASSARGLAPYNEQFF,TGTGCCAGCAGTGCCAGGGGACTAGCCCCCTACAATGAGCAGTTCTTC
-,TRBJ2-3,TRBD2,TRBV5-6,CASSLVAGARTDTQYF,TGTGCCAGCAGCTTGGTTGCGGGAGCCCGCACAGATACGCAGTATTTT
-,TRBJ2-5,TRBD1,TRBV9,CASSVTGVETQYF,TGTGCCAGCAGCGTAACAGGGGTAGAGACCCAGTACTTC
once,TRBJ2-3,-,TRBV6-6,CASSYSGASVDTQYF,TGTGCCAGCAGTTACTCGGGAGCTAGCGTAGATACGCAGTATTTT
once,TRBJ2-3,TRBD2,TRBV2,CASSELLAGSTDTQYF,TGTGCCAGCAGTGAGCTACTAGCGGGAAGCACAGATACGCAGTATTTT
-,TRBJ1-1,-,TRBV27,CASSLPTGADTEAFF,TGTGCCAGCAGTTTGCCTACGGGAGCGGACACTGAAGCTTTCTTT
-,TRBJ1-1,-,TRBV9,CASSVVPSDTEAFF,TGTGCCAGCAGCGTAGTACCAAGCGACACTGAAGCTTTCTTT
-,TRBJ2-1,TRBD2,TRBV4-1,CASSPLAGGHGEQFF,TGCGCCAGCAGCCCCTTAGCGGGGGGCCACGGTGAGCAGTTCTTC